This T cell receptor beta chain emerged from a study of CD8+ T cells in alopecia areata listed by TCRdb under 2018. Concerning the study at large: Treated patients were enrolled in an open-label pilot trial of oral tofacitinib at 5 to 10 mg twice daily for moderate-to-severe alopecia areata. Scalp clonality was compared among normal scalp (n=4), patchy alopecia areata scalp (n=8), and alopecia totalis/universalis scalp (n=8). Biopsies were taken from tofacitinib-treated patients at baseline and again at 4 and 24 weeks into treatment, and several of those patients also had a later scalp biopsy. On the human side, TCRbeta sequencing was run on scalp tissue and on sorted CD4+ and CD8+ peripheral blood T cells from healthy controls and from alopecia areata patients with either patchy or totalis/universalis disease. In both human patients and the C3H/HeJ mouse model, the study applied high-throughput TCRbeta sequencing to look at T cell clonal expansion in alopecia areata. Tofacitinib was given for 6 to 18 months, followed by 6 months of follow-up off drug to assess delayed response and recurrence. RNA was obtained with the PAXgene miRNA kit for fixed scalp, the miRNeasy kit for PBMCs, and the RNeasy kit for mouse skin. TCRbeta CDR3 regions were amplified by immunoSEQ multiplex PCR using 35 Vbeta forward and 13 Jbeta reverse primers. Points the paper makes about the study in general: Unlike mouse skin, which is dominated by gammadelta T cells, normal human skin has resident alphabeta T cells that are also sequenced, and this complicates analysis of the scalp TCR repertoire. Compared with normal scalp, lesional scalp, particularly in alopecia totalis/universalis, had higher clonality and more expanded CD8+ clones, which suggests antigenic drive. Shared TCR sequences between patients were less evident than in mice, which may be partly attributable to HLA diversity in the patient population.

Comment on this clone: No cognate antigen has been identified for it. No base qualities exist here, and no much larger clone lies one base off it.

Libraries were constructed by the immunoSEQ multiplex PCR assay. RNA was extracted from all samples and reverse transcribed into cDNA, which served as template for TCR sequencing. First-strand cDNA was synthesized using SuperScript III with a 2:1 mix of oligo-dT and random hexamers. A synthetic immune receptor repertoire was used to assess amplification bias, and residual bias was removed computationally. In the paper's pipeline: Raw reads were preprocessed to remove errors, and CDR3 was defined by IMGT conventions from the conserved cysteine to phenylalanine. Clonality was computed by normalizing Shannon entropy by log2 of the number of productive unique TCRs and subtracting the result from 1. Whether each scalp clone was CD4 or CD8 was inferred by checking scalp TCRbeta sequences against the CD4 and CD8 repertoires from sorted blood. This immuneACCESS table, as held by TCRdb, lists in-frame sequences with V and J called but not all clones. Of the missing ones, under half trace to an unresolved V gene in checked studies; the others have no known cause. The DNA was the basis for D and trimming; V, J and clone size are from that table. The sample has fewer than 200,000 clones on record, just under 60% of them singletons. 14% to 15% of the sample is held by the ten biggest clonotypes.

The intended sense of this specimen's time point label: baseline before oral tofacitinib. Peripheral blood and lesional scalp punch biopsies were obtained from patients with alopecia areata. After PBMCs were isolated by density centrifugation and stained for CD3, CD4 and CD8, a FACSAria was used to sort CD4+ and CD8+ T cells. The TCR was taken from a human donor with alopecia areata. Sequenced here: CD4+ T cells sorted from blood, sampled at week 0.

In nucleotide form, the sequence is TGTGCCAGCAGCGAAAACACCGGGGAGCTGTTTTTT. Translated, it gives CASSENTGELFF. The rearrangement joined TRBV7-9 to TRBJ2-2; no confident D gene assignment can be made. The germline ends are 3 bases apart after V is trimmed by 5 bases and J by 2 bases. Per the germline V gene (reference sequence), SEHNR is the CDR1 and FQNEAQ is the CDR2. The CDR3 runs 12 amino acids, cysteine and phenylalanine included. Only the CDR3 part of the read is kept: 36 bases, read in frame from the first base.